This TCR beta chain originates from a study of CD8 T cells in ankylosing spondylitis. Broader study findings: Prior work had noted some motif variants in reactive arthritis blood and synovial fluid. A motif of 7 to 9 highly homologous TCR beta variants was seen as apparently characteristic of ankylosing spondylitis blood.

Worth noting for this clonotype: No antigen is known for it.

CDR1 is SGHAT and CDR2 is FQNNGV in the germline V gene. V lost 3 bases to trimming and J lost 6 bases; unmatched junction nucleotides: 11. The CDR3 totals 16 residues. Quantitative 5'-RACE with molecular barcodes produced the TCR beta libraries. One entry per CDR3 protein, called by TCRdb with MiXCR from the 5' RACE reads. The data show 270,000 or so distinct CDR3 sequences, 18% seen once. The J gene is TRBJ1-1, the V gene TRBV11-2; 9 bases are a match to TRBD1. Sequenced sample: blood, either unsorted or a sorted T cell fraction (not recorded which). This sequence originates from a male donor with ankylosing spondylitis or in good health (not recorded which). CDR3 sequence reads: CASSFWYGTGSSEAFF. In DNA form, the CDR3 reads TGTGCCAGCAGCTTTTGGTACGGGACAGGGTCTTCTGAAGCTTTCTTT.